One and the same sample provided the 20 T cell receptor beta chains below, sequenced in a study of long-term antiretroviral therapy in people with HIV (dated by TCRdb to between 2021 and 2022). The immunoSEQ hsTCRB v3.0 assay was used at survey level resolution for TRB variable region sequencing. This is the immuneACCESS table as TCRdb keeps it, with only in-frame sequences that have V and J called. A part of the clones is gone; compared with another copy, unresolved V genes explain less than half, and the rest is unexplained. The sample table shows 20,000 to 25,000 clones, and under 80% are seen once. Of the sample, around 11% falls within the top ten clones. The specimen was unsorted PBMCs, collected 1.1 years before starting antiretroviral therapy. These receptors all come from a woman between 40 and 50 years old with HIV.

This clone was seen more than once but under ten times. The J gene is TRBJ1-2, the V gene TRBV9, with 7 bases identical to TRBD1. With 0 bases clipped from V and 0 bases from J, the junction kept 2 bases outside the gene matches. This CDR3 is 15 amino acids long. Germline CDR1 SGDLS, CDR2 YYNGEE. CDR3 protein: CASSVGGTANYGYTF. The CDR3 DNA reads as TGTGCCAGCAGCGTAGGAGGGACAGCTAACTATGGCTACACCTTC. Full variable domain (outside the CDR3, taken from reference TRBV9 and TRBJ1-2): DSGVTQTPKHLITATGQRVTLRCSPRSGDLSVYWYQQSLDQGLQFLIQYYNGEERAKGNILERFSAQQFPDLHSELNLSSLELGDSALYFCASSVGGTANYGYTFGSGTRLTVV.

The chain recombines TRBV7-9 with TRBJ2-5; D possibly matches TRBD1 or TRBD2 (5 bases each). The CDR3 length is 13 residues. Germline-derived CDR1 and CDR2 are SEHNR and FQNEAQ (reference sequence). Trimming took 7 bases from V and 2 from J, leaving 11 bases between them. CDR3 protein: CASTFWGQETQYF. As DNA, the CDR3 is TGTGCCAGCACCTTCTGGGGGCAAGAGACCCAGTACTTC.

CDR3 loop: CASQGSGQSLYGYTF. For the CDR3, the DNA is TGTGCCTCCCAAGGATCTGGACAGTCTCTCTATGGCTACACCTTC. The chain recombines TRBV19 with TRBJ1-2, with a possible D match to TRBD1 (6 bases). The V and J ends lost 11 bases and 4 bases respectively, with 23 bases between them. Germline V CDR1 and CDR2: LNHDA, SQIVND (reference sequence). The CDR3 contains 15 residues.

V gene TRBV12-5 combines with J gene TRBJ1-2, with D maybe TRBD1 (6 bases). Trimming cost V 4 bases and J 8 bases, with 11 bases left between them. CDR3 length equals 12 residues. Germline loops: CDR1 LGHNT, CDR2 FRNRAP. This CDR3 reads CASGSTRGGYTF. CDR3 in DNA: TGTGCTAGTGGTTCCACCAGGGGCGGCTACACCTTC. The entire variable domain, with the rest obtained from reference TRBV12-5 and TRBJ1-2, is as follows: DARVTQTPRHKVTEMGQEVTMRCQPILGHNTVFWYRQTMMQGLELLAYFRNRAPLDDSGMPKDRFSAEMPDATLATLKIQPSEPRDSAVYFCASGSTRGGYTFGSGTRLTVV.

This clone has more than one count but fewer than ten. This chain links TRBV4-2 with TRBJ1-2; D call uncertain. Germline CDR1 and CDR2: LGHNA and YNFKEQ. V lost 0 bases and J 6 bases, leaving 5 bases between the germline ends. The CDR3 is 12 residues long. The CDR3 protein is CASSQERDGYTF. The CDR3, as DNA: TGTGCCAGCAGCCAAGAGAGGGATGGCTACACCTTC.

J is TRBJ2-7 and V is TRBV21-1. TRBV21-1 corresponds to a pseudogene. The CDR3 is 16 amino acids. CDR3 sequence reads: CASSYAPGSRRDEQYF. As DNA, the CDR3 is TGTGCCAGCAGTTACGCCCCCGGTTCCCGAAGGGACGAGCAGTACTTC.

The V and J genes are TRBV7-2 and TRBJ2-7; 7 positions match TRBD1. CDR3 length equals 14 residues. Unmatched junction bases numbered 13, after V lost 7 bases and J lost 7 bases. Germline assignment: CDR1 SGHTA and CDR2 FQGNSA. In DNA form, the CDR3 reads TGTGCCAGCACCCACGGGCAGGGGGTGGGGGAGCAGTACTTC. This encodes CASTHGQGVGEQYF.

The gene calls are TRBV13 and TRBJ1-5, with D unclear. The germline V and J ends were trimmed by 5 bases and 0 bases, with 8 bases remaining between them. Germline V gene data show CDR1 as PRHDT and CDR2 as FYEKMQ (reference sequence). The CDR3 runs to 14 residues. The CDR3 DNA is TGTGCCAGCAGCCGGTCGGATAGCAATCAGCCCCAGCATTTT. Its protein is CASSRSDSNQPQHF.

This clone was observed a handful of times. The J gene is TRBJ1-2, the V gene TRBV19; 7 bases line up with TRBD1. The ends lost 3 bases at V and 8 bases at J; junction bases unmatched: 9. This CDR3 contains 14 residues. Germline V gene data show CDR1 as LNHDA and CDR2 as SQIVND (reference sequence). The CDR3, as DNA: TGTGCCAGTAGTATCTCCGACAGGGAGAAAGGCTACACCTTC. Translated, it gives CASSISDREKGYTF.

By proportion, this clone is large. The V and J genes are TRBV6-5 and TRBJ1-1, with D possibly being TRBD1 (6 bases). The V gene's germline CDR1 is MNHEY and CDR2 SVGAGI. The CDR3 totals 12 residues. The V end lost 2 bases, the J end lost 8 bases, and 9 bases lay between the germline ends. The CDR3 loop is CASSYPQGEAFF. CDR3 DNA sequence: TGTGCCAGCAGTTACCCTCAGGGGGAAGCTTTCTTT.

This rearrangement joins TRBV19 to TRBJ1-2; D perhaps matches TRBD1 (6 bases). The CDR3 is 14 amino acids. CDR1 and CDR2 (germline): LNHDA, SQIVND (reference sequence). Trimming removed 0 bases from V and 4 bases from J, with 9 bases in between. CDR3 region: CASSIEWTVYGYTF. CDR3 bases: TGTGCCAGTAGTATAGAGTGGACAGTCTATGGCTACACCTTC.

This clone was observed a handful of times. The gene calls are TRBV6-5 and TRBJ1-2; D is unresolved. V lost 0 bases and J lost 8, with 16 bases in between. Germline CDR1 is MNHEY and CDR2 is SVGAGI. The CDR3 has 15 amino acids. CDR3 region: CASSYSERAVGGYTF. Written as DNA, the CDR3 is TGTGCCAGCAGTTACTCGGAGAGGGCCGTTGGGGGCTACACCTTC.

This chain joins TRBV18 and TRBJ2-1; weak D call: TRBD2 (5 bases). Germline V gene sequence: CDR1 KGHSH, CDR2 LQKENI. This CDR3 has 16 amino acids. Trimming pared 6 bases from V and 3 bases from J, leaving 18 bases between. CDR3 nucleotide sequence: TGTGCCAGCTCCCCAACGGAGCGGACGTTCTACAATGAGCAGTTCTTC. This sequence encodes CASSPTERTFYNEQFF.

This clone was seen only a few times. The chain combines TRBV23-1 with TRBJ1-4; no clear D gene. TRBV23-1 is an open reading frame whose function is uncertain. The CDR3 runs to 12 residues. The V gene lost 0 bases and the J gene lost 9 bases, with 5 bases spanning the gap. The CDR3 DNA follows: TGCGCCAGCAGTCAATCGGGGAAAAAACTGTTTTTT. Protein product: CASSQSGKKLFF.

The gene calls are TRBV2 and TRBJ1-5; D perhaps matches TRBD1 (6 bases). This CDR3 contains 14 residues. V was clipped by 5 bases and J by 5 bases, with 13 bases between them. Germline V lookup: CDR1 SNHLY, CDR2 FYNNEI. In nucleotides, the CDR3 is TGTGCCAGCAGTCCCCGACAGGATCATCAGCCCCAGCATTTT. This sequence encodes CASSPRQDHQPQHF.

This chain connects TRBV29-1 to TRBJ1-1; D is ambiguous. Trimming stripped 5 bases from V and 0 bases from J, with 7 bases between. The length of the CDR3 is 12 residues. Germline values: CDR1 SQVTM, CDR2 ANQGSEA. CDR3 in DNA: TGCAGCGTTAAGGGAATGAACACTGAAGCTTTCTTT. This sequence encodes CSVKGMNTEAFF. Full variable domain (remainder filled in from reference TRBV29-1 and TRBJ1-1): SAVISQKPSRDICQRGTSLTIQCQVDSQVTMMFWYRQQPGQSLTLIATANQGSEATYESGFVIDKFPISRPNLTFSTLTVSNMSPEDSSIYLCSVKGMNTEAFFGQGTRLTVV.

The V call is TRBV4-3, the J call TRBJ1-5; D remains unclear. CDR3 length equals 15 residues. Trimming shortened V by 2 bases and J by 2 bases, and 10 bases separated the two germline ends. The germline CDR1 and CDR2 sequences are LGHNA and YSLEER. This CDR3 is CASSQRLSGNQPQHF. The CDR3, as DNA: TGCGCCAGCAGCCAACGATTGAGCGGCAATCAGCCCCAGCATTTT.

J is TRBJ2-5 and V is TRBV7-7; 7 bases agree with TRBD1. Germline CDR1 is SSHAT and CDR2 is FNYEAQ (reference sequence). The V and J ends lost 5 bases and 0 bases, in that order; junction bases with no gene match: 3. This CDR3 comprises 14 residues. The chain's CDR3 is CASSRQGNQETQYF. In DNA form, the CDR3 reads TGTGCCAGCAGCAGACAGGGAAACCAAGAGACCCAGTACTTC.

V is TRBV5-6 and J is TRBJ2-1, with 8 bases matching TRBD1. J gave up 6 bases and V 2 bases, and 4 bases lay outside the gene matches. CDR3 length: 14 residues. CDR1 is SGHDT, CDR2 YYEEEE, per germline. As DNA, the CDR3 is TGTGCCAGCAGCTTTGGACAGGGCGTCAATGAGCAGTTCTTC. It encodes CASSFGQGVNEQFF.

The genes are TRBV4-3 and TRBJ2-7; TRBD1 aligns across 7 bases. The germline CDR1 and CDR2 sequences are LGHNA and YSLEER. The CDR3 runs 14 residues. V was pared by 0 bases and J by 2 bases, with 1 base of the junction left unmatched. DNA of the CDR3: TGCGCCAGCAGCCAAGACACAGGGGCCTACGAGCAGTACTTC. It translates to CASSQDTGAYEQYF.